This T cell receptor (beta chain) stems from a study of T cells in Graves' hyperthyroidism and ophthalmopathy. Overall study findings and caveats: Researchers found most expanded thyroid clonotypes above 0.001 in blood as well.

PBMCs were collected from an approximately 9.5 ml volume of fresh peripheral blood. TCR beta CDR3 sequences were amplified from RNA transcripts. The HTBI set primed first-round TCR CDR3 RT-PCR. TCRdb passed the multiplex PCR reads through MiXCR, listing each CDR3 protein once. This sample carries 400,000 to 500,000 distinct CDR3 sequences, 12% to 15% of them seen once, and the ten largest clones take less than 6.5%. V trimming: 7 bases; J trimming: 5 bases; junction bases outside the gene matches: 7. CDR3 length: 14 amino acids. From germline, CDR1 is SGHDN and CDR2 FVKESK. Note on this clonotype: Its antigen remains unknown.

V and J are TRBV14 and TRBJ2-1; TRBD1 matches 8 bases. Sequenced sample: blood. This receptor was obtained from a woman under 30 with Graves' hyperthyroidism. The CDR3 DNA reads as TGTGCCAGCACCCGGACAGGGATACACAATGAGCAGTTCTTC. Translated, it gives CASTRTGIHNEQFF.